Listed below are T cell receptor beta chains from one sample, sequenced in a study of control samples from healthy donors and cancer patients. Clones were sequenced by immunoSEQ multiplex PCR, and TCRdb holds only the in-frame ones, with some missing. This table holds 150,000 to 200,000 clones, about 86% found once. Sequencing was performed on blood. The receptor source for this set is a man between 18 and 29 years old in good health. CDR3s include the opening cysteine and the closing phenylalanine or tryptophan. A D gene is named only where the DNA matches it firmly. Rows may omit the clone size; those that give it use once, few, many or a size class.

j_call	d_call	clone_size	v_call	cdr3_nt	cdr3_aa
TRBJ1-1	-	-	TRBV18	TGTGCCAGCTCACCCAGGGACACTGAAGCTTTCTTT	CASSPRDTEAFF
TRBJ1-1	-	-	TRBV15	TGTGCCACCAGCGGGCGAGGGGGGGGCACTGAAGCTTTCTTT	CATSGRGGGTEAFF
TRBJ1-3	TRBD1	-	TRBV10-3	TGTGCCATCAGAGATCCCAGGGGGCCGTCTGGAAACACCATATATTTT	CAIRDPRGPSGNTIYF
TRBJ1-3	TRBD1	-	TRBV6-1	TGTGCCAGCAGTGCGCCGGGACAGGGGGCGCTTGGAAACACCATATATTTT	CASSAPGQGALGNTIYF
TRBJ2-2	-	once	TRBV11-1	TGTGCCAGCGAGCAAGCGAACACCGGGGAGCTGTTTTTT	CASEQANTGELFF
TRBJ1-4	TRBD1	few	TRBV18	TGTGCCAGCTCACCAGGGACAGGGGGCTTTGAAAAACTGTTTTTT	CASSPGTGGFEKLFF
TRBJ1-3	-	-	TRBV4-2	TGTGCCAGCAGCCTCCTGGACAGCAGCTCTGGAAACACCATATATTTT	CASSLLDSSSGNTIYF
TRBJ2-2	TRBD2	-	TRBV11-3	TGTGCCAGCAGCTTAGAAGCGGGGGCCGGGGAGCTGTTTTTT	CASSLEAGAGELFF
TRBJ1-1	TRBD1	-	TRBV19	TGTGCCAGTAGTCCAACGAGGACAGGGATTAAAGCTTTCTTT	CASSPTRTGIKAFF
TRBJ2-7	-	-	TRBV6-5	TGTGCCAGCAGTAAAATAGGGGGGGACGACGACGAGCAGTACTTC	CASSKIGGDDDEQYF
TRBJ2-1	TRBD2	-	TRBV5-1	TGCGCCAGCAGCTTGGGACTAGCGGGGGTCAATGAGCAGTTCTTC	CASSLGLAGVNEQFF
TRBJ1-6	-	-	TRBV7-2	TGTGCCAGCAGCTTAAAGGTAGAGAATAATTCACCCCTCCACTTT	CASSLKVENNSPLHF
TRBJ2-1	-	-	TRBV14	TGTGCCAGCAGCCAAGATTTGAGCTACGGTGAAGATGACAATGAGCAGTTCTTC	CASSQDLSYGEDDNEQFF
TRBJ1-1	TRBD1	once	TRBV6-2/TRBV6-3	TGTGCCAGCAGTTACTCTGGGACAGTAAGGACTGAAGCTTTCTTT	CASSYSGTVRTEAFF
TRBJ2-7	-	once	TRBV27	TGTGCCAGCAGTCCCCTCGGATTGGGGTTGGGCGAGCAGTACTTC	CASSPLGLGLGEQYF
TRBJ1-5	-	-	TRBV28	TGTGCCAGCAGTTTAGTAAGGGGTAATCAGCCCCAGCATTTT	CASSLVRGNQPQHF
TRBJ1-2	-	-	TRBV29-1	TGCAGCGTTGTTGGGCAGGATGGCTACACCTTC	CSVVGQDGYTF
TRBJ2-7	-	-	TRBV11-1	TGTGCCAGCAGCTTAGGGGCAGGGTTGAACGAGCAGTACTTC	CASSLGAGLNEQYF
TRBJ2-1	TRBD1	-	TRBV18	TGTGCCAGCTCACCACCGGGACAGGGCTACAATGAGCAGTTCTTC	CASSPPGQGYNEQFF
TRBJ1-5	TRBD1	once	TRBV28	TGTGCCAGCAGTCCCCTCCCCCAGACAGGGGGTCAGCCCCAGCATTTT	CASSPLPQTGGQPQHF
TRBJ1-1	-	-	TRBV30	TGTGCCTGGAATCAGGGTAAGGCTGAAGCTTTCTTT	CAWNQGKAEAFF
TRBJ2-2	-	-	TRBV3-1/TRBV3-2	TGTGCCAGCAGCCACATAGGACCTCCCTTGGAGCCGCCCGGGGAGCTGTTTTTT	CASSHIGPPLEPPGELFF
TRBJ2-4	-	-	TRBV15	TGTGCCACCAGCGAAGGTGGGGCCAAAAACATTCAGTACTTC	CATSEGGAKNIQYF
TRBJ2-2	TRBD1	-	TRBV3-1/TRBV3-2	TGTGCCAGCAGCCAAGGGGGACAGGGTTCTCGCGTGTCGGGCACCGGGGAGCTGTTTTTT	CASSQGGQGSRVSGTGELFF
TRBJ2-5	-	-	TRBV3-1/TRBV3-2	TGTGCCAGCAGCCGCCAACAGTGGGAGACCCAGTACTTC	CASSRQQWETQYF
TRBJ1-3	-	-	TRBV11-2	TGTGCCAGCAGCCGAAGTATGGCAGGCGTCGATGGAAACACCATATATTTT	CASSRSMAGVDGNTIYF
TRBJ2-7	-	-	TRBV12-3/TRBV12-4	TGTGCCAGCAGTTTAGTTCACGAGCAGTACTTC	CASSLVHEQYF